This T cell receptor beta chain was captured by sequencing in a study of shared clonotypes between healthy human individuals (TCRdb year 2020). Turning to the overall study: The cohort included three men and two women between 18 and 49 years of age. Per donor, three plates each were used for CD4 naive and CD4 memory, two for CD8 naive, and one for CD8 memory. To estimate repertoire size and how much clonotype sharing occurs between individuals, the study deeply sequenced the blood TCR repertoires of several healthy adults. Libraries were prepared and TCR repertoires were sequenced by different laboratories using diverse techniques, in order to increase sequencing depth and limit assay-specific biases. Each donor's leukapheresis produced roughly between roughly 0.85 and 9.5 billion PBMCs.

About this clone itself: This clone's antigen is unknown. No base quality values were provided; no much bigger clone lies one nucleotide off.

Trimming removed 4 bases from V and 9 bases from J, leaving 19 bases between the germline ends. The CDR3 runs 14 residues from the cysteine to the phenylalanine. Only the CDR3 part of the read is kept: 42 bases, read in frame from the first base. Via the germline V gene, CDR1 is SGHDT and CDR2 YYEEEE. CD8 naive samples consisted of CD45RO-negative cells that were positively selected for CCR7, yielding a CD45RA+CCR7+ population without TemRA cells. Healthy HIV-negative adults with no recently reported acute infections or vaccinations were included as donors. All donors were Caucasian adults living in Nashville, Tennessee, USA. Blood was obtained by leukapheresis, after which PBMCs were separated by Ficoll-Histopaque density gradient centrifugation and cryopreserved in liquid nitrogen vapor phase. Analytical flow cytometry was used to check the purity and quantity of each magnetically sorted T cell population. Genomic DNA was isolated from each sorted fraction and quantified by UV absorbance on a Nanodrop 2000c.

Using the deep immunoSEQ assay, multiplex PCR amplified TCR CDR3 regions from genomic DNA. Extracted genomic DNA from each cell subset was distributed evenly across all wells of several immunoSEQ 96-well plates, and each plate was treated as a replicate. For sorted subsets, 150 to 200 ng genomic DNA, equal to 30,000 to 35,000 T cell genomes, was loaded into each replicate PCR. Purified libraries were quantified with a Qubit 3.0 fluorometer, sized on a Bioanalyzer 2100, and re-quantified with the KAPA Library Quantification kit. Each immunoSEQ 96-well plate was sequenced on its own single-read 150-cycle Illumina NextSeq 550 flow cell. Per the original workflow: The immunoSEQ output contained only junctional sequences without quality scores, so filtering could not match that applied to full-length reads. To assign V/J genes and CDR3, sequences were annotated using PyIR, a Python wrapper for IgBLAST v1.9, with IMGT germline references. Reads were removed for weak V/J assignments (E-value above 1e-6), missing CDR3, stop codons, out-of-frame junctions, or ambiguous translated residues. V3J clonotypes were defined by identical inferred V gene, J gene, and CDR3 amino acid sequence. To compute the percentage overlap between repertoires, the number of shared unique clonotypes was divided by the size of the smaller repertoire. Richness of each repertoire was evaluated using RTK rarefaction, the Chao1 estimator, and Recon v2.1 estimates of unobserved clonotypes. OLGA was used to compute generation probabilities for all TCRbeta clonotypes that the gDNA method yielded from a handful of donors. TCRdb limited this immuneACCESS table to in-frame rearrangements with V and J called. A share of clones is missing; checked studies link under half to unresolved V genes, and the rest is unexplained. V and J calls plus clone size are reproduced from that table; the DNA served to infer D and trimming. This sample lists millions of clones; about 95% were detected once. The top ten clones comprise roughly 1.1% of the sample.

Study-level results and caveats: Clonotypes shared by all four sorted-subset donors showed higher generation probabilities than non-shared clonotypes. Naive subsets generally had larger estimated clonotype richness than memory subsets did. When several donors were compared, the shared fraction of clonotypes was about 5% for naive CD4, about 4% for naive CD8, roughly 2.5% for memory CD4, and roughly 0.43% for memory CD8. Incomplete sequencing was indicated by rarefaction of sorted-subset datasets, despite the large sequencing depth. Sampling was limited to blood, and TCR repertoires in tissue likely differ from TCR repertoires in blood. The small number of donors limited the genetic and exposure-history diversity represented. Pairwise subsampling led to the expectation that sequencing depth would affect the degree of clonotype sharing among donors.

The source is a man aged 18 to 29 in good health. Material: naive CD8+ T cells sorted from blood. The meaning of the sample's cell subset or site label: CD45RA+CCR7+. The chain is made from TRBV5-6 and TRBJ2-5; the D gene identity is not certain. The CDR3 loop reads CASSNPVEDGPQYF. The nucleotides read TGTGCCAGCAGCAATCCTGTCGAGGATGGACCCCAGTACTTC.